A single T cell receptor (beta chain) is shown here with its context. V shed 5 bases, J shed 4 bases, and the junction held 8 bases outside the gene matches. This CDR3 region has 15 residues. Germline CDR1 is MDHEN and CDR2 is SYDVKM. The sample is drawn from a study of shared clonotypes between healthy human individuals. The method was immunoSEQ multiplex PCR; TCRdb's version includes in-frame clones alone and lacks a portion of them. The sample includes approximately 2,300,000 clones, 85% to 95% of them seen just once. This clonotype was obtained from a man between 18 and 29 years old in good health. Some clones in this sample may be carry-over from other donors' samples. Sequenced sample: naive CD4+ T cells from PBMCs. The subset here: CD45RA+ positively selected. The rearrangement joins TRBV28 to TRBJ1-2, with TRBD1 matching over 9 bases. Here the CDR3 DNA reads TGTGCCAGCAGTCTAGGACAGGGGAACTTCTATGGCTACACCTTC. Its protein product is CASSLGQGNFYGYTF.